The rows below give T cell receptor beta chains drawn from one sample of a study of T-cell reconstitution after alpha-beta-depleted transplantation in children. In TCRdb, the PCR reads were re-called with MiXCR into one record per CDR3 protein. The repertoire holds more than 40,000 distinct CDR3 sequences, with around 8.8% as singletons. The specimen was PBMCs, mostly from graft donor cells, collected 60 days after TCRalphabeta/CD19-depleted stem cell transplant. The source is a male patient between 2 and 9 years old who had a stem cell transplant for chronic granulomatous disease, so the T cells may come from the graft donor. CDR3s include the opening cysteine and the closing phenylalanine or tryptophan. D genes are given only for firm matches. Not every row has a clone size; where given, it reads once, few, many or a size class.

>TRBJ2-3|NA|NA|TRBV20-1
TGCAGTGCTAGAGATAAGGTGGGGGTCGGCACAGATACGCAGTATTTT
CSARDKVGVGTDTQYF
>TRBJ2-1|NA|NA|TRBV6-2/TRBV6-3
TGTGCCAGCAGTTACTCCCCGGGACCGAGCACCCCAAGCTCCTACAATGAGCAGTTCTTC
CASSYSPGPSTPSSYNEQFF
>TRBJ1-4|many|NA|TRBV5-1
TGCGCCAGCAGCCCAGGGGTTTCCGCAACTAATGAAAAACTGTTTTTT
CASSPGVSATNEKLFF
>TRBJ2-7|NA|TRBD1|TRBV20-1
TGCAGTGGCACCGGGACAGGGGGTTTCTACGAGCAGTACTTC
CSGTGTGGFYEQYF
>TRBJ2-3|many|NA|TRBV20-1
TGCAGTGCTAGAGATCCAGCGGGTCGTACGGCAGATACGCAGTATTTT
CSARDPAGRTADTQYF
>TRBJ2-2|NA|TRBD2|TRBV2
TGTGCCAGCAGTGAAGCGCTTAGGACTAGTGGGTCCGGGGAGCTGTTTTTT
CASSEALRTSGSGELFF
>TRBJ2-1|many|TRBD2|TRBV9
TGTGCCAGCAGCGTAGCGGGCGGGAGGGCCAGTGCTGAGCAGTTCTTC
CASSVAGGRASAEQFF
>TRBJ1-6|many|NA|TRBV12-3/TRBV12-4
TGTGCCAGCAGTTTAAGTAGGACGTCACCCCTCCACTTT
CASSLSRTSPLHF
>TRBJ2-5|many|TRBD1|TRBV29-1
TGCAGCGTGGCGGACAGGGCAGGGGAGACCCAGTACTTC
CSVADRAGETQYF
>TRBJ1-4|many|NA|TRBV20-1
TGCAGTGCCTTACAAGGTCCAAAACTGTTTTTT
CSALQGPKLFF
>TRBJ2-3|many|TRBD1|TRBV5-6
TGTGCCAGCAGGAGGGCAGGGGGAACAGATACGCAGTATTTT
CASRRAGGTDTQYF
>TRBJ2-1|many|TRBD1|TRBV9
TGTGCCAGCAGCGTCTGGACAGGGGAGAATGAGCAGTTCTTC
CASSVWTGENEQFF
>TRBJ1-5|many|NA|TRBV2
TGTGCCAGCAAGGGGGGGGGCAATCAGCCCCAGCATTTT
CASKGGGNQPQHF
>TRBJ2-1|many|TRBD2|TRBV29-1
TGCAGCGTTCTAGCGGGGGTAAATGAGCAGTTCTTC
CSVLAGVNEQFF
>TRBJ2-1|many|NA|TRBV20-1
TGCAGTGCTAGAGGACTAGTAAGCAATGAGCAGTTCTTC
CSARGLVSNEQFF
>TRBJ1-5|many|NA|TRBV28
TGTGCCAGCAGACCCGCCCCGGTGGGAGCTCAGCCCCAGCATTTT
CASRPAPVGAQPQHF
>TRBJ2-4|many|NA|TRBV12-3/TRBV12-4
TGTGCCAGCAGTTGGGGGGTGGGCAAAAACATTCAGTACTTC
CASSWGVGKNIQYF
>TRBJ2-5|many|TRBD2|TRBV4-2
TGTGCCAGCAGCCAACTCTCCCCGGGACTAGAAGTCGAGACCCAGTACTTC
CASSQLSPGLEVETQYF
>TRBJ2-3|many|TRBD2|TRBV20-1
TGCAGTGCTAGTCTATTAGCGGGAGGGCCGGGCACAGATACGCAGTATTTT
CSASLLAGGPGTDTQYF
>TRBJ2-1|NA|TRBD2|TRBV4-3
TGCGCCAGCAGCGGACGACCGGGACTAGTATCGGATCTGCAGTTCTTC
CASSGRPGLVSDLQFF
>TRBJ1-4|many|NA|TRBV12-3/TRBV12-4
TGTGCCAGCAGCCGTGGACAGCTGGAAAAACTGTTTTTT
CASSRGQLEKLFF
>TRBJ2-3|NA|TRBD1|TRBV20-1
TGCAGTGCTTACAGGGGGCCCAGCACAGATACGCAGTATTTT
CSAYRGPSTDTQYF
>TRBJ2-1|many|NA|TRBV29-1
TGCAGCGCAGGATCAGGACCCGATCTCAATGAGCAGTTCTTC
CSAGSGPDLNEQFF
>TRBJ2-2|many|TRBD2|TRBV6-6
TGTGCCAGCAGTTCCACTAGCGCCGGGGAGCTGTTTTTT
CASSSTSAGELFF
>TRBJ2-3|many|TRBD2|TRBV25-1
TGTGCCAGCAGTGAATTGGGGCTAGCGGGAAACACAGATACGCAGTATTTT
CASSELGLAGNTDTQYF
>TRBJ2-5|many|TRBD1|TRBV4-1
TGCGCCAGCAGCCCTCCCGGGACAGGGATTCGGTACCAAGAGACCCAGTACTTC
CASSPPGTGIRYQETQYF
>TRBJ1-3|many|NA|TRBV7-2
TGTGCCAGCAGCTTAGGGGGTGGGAATTCGGGAAACACCATATATTTT
CASSLGGGNSGNTIYF
>TRBJ2-1|many|TRBD2|TRBV3-1
TGTGCCAGCAGCCAAGAATTCCTAGCGGGGGACAATGAGCAGTTCTTC
CASSQEFLAGDNEQFF
>TRBJ2-7|many|TRBD2|TRBV20-1
TGCAGTGCGAAATCGATTCCGGGACTAGCGGGAACCTACGAGCAGTACTTC
CSAKSIPGLAGTYEQYF
>TRBJ2-1|NA|NA|TRBV7-9
TGTGCCAGCAGCCGCGCATCGAGCTCCTACAATGAGCAGTTCTTC
CASSRASSSYNEQFF
>TRBJ2-6|many|TRBD2|TRBV27
TGTGCCAGCAGGCTTCGTGGGGGGGACAACGTCCTGACTTTC
CASRLRGGDNVLTF
>TRBJ2-7|many|NA|TRBV5-1
TGCGTCAGCAGCCCTTCGGGACAAGGCTACGAGCAGTACTTC
CVSSPSGQGYEQYF
>TRBJ2-3|many|TRBD2|TRBV11-2
TGTGCCAGCAGCTTAGGGACTAGCGGGAGATGGCTCACAGATACGCAGTATTTT
CASSLGTSGRWLTDTQYF
>TRBJ2-7|many|TRBD1|TRBV14
TGTGCCAGCAGCCAAGGGACAGGGGTTTACGAGCAGTACTTC
CASSQGTGVYEQYF
>TRBJ1-1|many|TRBD1|TRBV12-3/TRBV12-4
TGTGCCAGCAGCCTCGGACAGGGTGTTTCTGACACTGAAGCTTTCTTT
CASSLGQGVSDTEAFF
>TRBJ2-1|many|TRBD2|TRBV5-1
TGCGCCAGCAGCGGAGTCGGGCGGACTAGCGGGAGTAATGAGCAGTTCTTC
CASSGVGRTSGSNEQFF
>TRBJ2-7|many|NA|TRBV9
TGTGCCAGCAGCCCTAGAGGCTCCTACGAGCAGTACTTC
CASSPRGSYEQYF
>TRBJ2-7|many|TRBD2|TRBV11-2
TGTGCCAGCAGCTTAGATAGCGGGAGTTTGTCCTACGAGCAGTACTTC
CASSLDSGSLSYEQYF
>TRBJ2-5|many|TRBD2|TRBV25-1
TGTGCCAGCAGTGCTCGGACTAGCGGGACACTGAGAGAGACCCAGTACTTC
CASSARTSGTLRETQYF
>TRBJ2-7|few|TRBD1|TRBV13
TGTGCCAGCAGCTTGACAGGGGGGTTGAGCGGGATACCCTACGAGCAGTACTTC
CASSLTGGLSGIPYEQYF
>TRBJ2-7|few|TRBD1|TRBV28
TGTGCCAGCAGTCCCGGTACAGGGGGCCTCTACGAGCAGTACTTC
CASSPGTGGLYEQYF
>TRBJ2-3|many|TRBD1|TRBV12-3/TRBV12-4
TGTGCCAGCAGCCGCGCCGGGACAGGGGGTAATACGCAGTATTTT
CASSRAGTGGNTQYF
>TRBJ2-2|many|TRBD1|TRBV28
TGTGCCAGCAGTTCCCCGGGACAGCCCCCGAACACCGGGGAGCTGTTTTTT
CASSSPGQPPNTGELFF
>TRBJ2-5|once|TRBD1|TRBV25-1
TGTGCCAGCAGTGAATGGGGACAGGGGAGAGAGACCCAGTACTTC
CASSEWGQGRETQYF
>TRBJ2-1|NA|NA|TRBV5-6
TGTGCCAGCAGGCGAAGCGGAAATGAGCAGTTCTTC
CASRRSGNEQFF